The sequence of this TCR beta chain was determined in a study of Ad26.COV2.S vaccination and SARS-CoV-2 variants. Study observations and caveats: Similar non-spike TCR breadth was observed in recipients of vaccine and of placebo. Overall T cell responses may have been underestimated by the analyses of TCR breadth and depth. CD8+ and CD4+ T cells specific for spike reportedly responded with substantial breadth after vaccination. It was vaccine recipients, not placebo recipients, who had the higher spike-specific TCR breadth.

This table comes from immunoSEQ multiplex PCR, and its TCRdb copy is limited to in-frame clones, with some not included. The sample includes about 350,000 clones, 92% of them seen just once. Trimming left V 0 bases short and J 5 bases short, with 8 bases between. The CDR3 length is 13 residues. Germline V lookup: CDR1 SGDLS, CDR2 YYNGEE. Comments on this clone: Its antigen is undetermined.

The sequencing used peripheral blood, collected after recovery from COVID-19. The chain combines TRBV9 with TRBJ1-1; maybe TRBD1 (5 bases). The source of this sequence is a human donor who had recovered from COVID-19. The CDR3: CASSVVGATEAFF. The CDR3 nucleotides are TGTGCCAGCAGCGTAGTTGGGGCGACTGAAGCTTTCTTT.